This T cell receptor beta chain was recovered during a study of blood T cells in healthy people across ages. Whole-study findings and limits: Naive and antigen-experienced cells could not be conclusively compared, given unsorted PBMCs.

A minimum of 7 million PBMCs was isolated per sample. The amount of total RNA extracted per sample was at least 5.5 micrograms. The germline V and J ends were trimmed by 2 bases and 3 bases, with 7 bases remaining between them. The CDR3 sequence is 12 residues long. Germline V CDR1 and CDR2: DFQATT, SNEGSKA (reference sequence). For the second PCR, which ran for roughly 7 to 11 cycles, a sample-barcoded 5' primer and a J-beta primer mix were used. TCRdb redid the calling of the 5' RACE reads with MiXCR, one entry per CDR3 protein. The sample shows 700,000 to 900,000 distinct CDR3 sequences, 25% to 30% of them seen only once. As regards this clonotype: Its matching antigen is unknown.

Another study also made use of these data, one on T cells of mothers and their children. That report adds: The second PCR's M1S primer added sample barcodes and 2-4 random nucleotides.

The source is a boy aged 5-17 years in good health. The sample taken for sequencing was blood. The chain combines TRBV20-1 with TRBJ1-1; D is ambiguous. CDR3 coding DNA: TGCAGTGCTAGAAATCCGGACACTGAAGCTTTCTTT. It yields the protein CSARNPDTEAFF.